A selection of T cell receptor beta chains follows, all from one sample in a study of cytomegalovirus exposure and HLA in healthy donors. Method: immunoSEQ multiplex PCR; TCRdb's copy keeps in-frame clones and lacks some. The sample yields about 160,000 clones, 70% to 85% seen once. The source material was PBMCs. Receptor source: a man aged 40-49 years in good health and CMV-seronegative. The CDR3 runs from the conserved cysteine through the conserved F or W. The order of the fields is J gene, V gene, D gene, clone size, CDR3 DNA, CDR3 protein. D genes are given only for firm matches. Size is stated for part of the rows, as once, few or many counts, or as a class when the clone is expanded.

TRBJ2-7	TRBV6-1	TRBD2	.	TGTGCCAGCAGTGGTCTAGCGGGACCCTACGAGCAGTACTTC	CASSGLAGPYEQYF
TRBJ2-7	TRBV28	TRBD2	.	TGTGCCAGCAGTTTACTGGAACTAGCGGGAGTCGAGCAGTACTTC	CASSLLELAGVEQYF
TRBJ2-3	TRBV18	TRBD2	.	TGTGCCAGCTCCTCGGGACTAGCGGGAGTTGGAGATACGCAGTATTTT	CASSSGLAGVGDTQYF
TRBJ2-1	TRBV29-1	.	.	TGCAGCGTTGAAGATAATGCAGGGTTGGATAATGAGCAGTTCTTC	CSVEDNAGLDNEQFF
TRBJ2-3	TRBV29-1	.	.	TGCAGCGTTGGACAGAGCACAGATACGCAGTATTTT	CSVGQSTDTQYF
TRBJ1-5	TRBV19	.	.	TGTGCCAGTAGTATGGGGGACTGGTGGGGTCAGCCCCAGCATTTT	CASSMGDWWGQPQHF
TRBJ2-5	TRBV7-2	TRBD1	.	TGTGCCAGCAGCCTGACAGGGTTCTCAGAGACCCAGTACTTC	CASSLTGFSETQYF
TRBJ2-1	TRBV6-4	TRBD2	.	TGTGCCAGCGCGACTAGCGGAGACAATGAGCAGTTCTTC	CASATSGDNEQFF
TRBJ2-3	TRBV19	TRBD2	.	TGTGCCAGTAGAAATACGCGTTTCGGGGGACTAGCGGGAGGCCATAGCACAGATACGCAGTATTTT	CASRNTRFGGLAGGHSTDTQYF
TRBJ1-1	TRBV13	.	few	TGTGCCAGCAGCTCCAATAACAGGGCTGAAGCTTTCTTT	CASSSNNRAEAFF
TRBJ2-7	TRBV5-4	TRBD2	.	TGTGCCAGCAGCAAGACTAGCGGGGGAGAGGGGCAGTACTTC	CASSKTSGGEGQYF
TRBJ2-5	TRBV9	.	.	TGTGCCAGCAGCGTAGACAGGGGAGGACAAGAGACCCAGTACTTC	CASSVDRGGQETQYF
TRBJ2-5	TRBV18	.	few	TGTGCCAGCTCACCACTTTTGACAGACCAAGAGACCCAGTACTTC	CASSPLLTDQETQYF
TRBJ2-7	TRBV29-1	TRBD1	.	TGCAGCCTGGACAGGAATAGCTCCTACGAGCAGTACTTC	CSLDRNSSYEQYF
TRBJ2-7	TRBV11-1	TRBD2	.	TGTGCCAGCAGCGTGATAGCGGGAGGCCACTACGAGCAGTACTTC	CASSVIAGGHYEQYF
TRBJ2-7	TRBV15	.	.	TGTGCCACCAGCAGAGCCCGCGTCAGGGAGCAGTACTTC	CATSRARVREQYF
TRBJ1-3	TRBV6-5	TRBD1	.	TGTGCCAGCAGTTACTCGAAGGGGGCGCGTGGAAACACCATATATTTT	CASSYSKGARGNTIYF
TRBJ1-2	TRBV7-2	.	.	TGTGCCAGCAGCTTAGTAGTAGCTTATGGCTACACCTTC	CASSLVVAYGYTF
TRBJ2-7	TRBV6-5	.	.	TGTGCCAGCAGCTCCACGACAGGACCCTACGAGCAGTACTTC	CASSSTTGPYEQYF
TRBJ2-6	TRBV14	.	.	TGTGCCAGCAGCCAAGATTATGCCTTTTGGGCCTCGCGTGGGGCCAACGGCCTGACTTTC	CASSQDYAFWASRGANGLTF
TRBJ1-5	TRBV6-1	.	.	TGTGCCAGCGAAGAGGGCGGGCAGCCCCAGCATTTT	CASEEGGQPQHF
TRBJ2-3	TRBV5-1	.	.	TGCGCCAGCAGCCCCGGGACTAGCACAGATACGCAGTATTTT	CASSPGTSTDTQYF
TRBJ2-1	TRBV28	TRBD1	.	TGTGCCAGCAGTTCTAATCCCGGGACAGTCTCCTACAATGAGCAGTTCTTC	CASSSNPGTVSYNEQFF
TRBJ1-4	TRBV5-4	TRBD1	.	TGTGCCAGCAGCTTGTACTCCGGGACAGGGGTCGAAAAACTGTTTTTT	CASSLYSGTGVEKLFF
TRBJ2-7	TRBV28	TRBD1	few	TGTGCCAGCAGTTTATTGGGGACAGGGGACTTCTACGAGCAGTACTTC	CASSLLGTGDFYEQYF
TRBJ2-7	TRBV7-6	.	.	TGTGCCAGCAGCTTAGAGGGGGACGGTGCCTACGAGCAGTACTTC	CASSLEGDGAYEQYF
TRBJ2-1	TRBV5-5	TRBD2	.	TGTGCCAGCAGCTTGATGCTAGCGGGAGGAAAGAATGAGCAGTTCTTC	CASSLMLAGGKNEQFF
TRBJ2-2	TRBV7-9	TRBD2	.	TGTGCCAGCAGCTCGCGGACTAGCGGGAGGGCGAACACCGGGGAGCTGTTTTTT	CASSSRTSGRANTGELFF
TRBJ2-1	TRBV29-1	TRBD1	once	TGCAGCACCGGACAGGGGGCGAACAATGAGCAGTTCTTC	CSTGQGANNEQFF
TRBJ2-2	TRBV5-6	TRBD2	.	TGTGCCAGCAGCTTCGGCCCGGCGGGAGTTAAGACCGGGGAGCTGTTTTTT	CASSFGPAGVKTGELFF
TRBJ1-4	TRBV11-2	TRBD1	.	TGTGCCAGCAGCCCCCACGGGACAGCGGATGAAAAACTGTTTTTT	CASSPHGTADEKLFF
TRBJ2-1	TRBV2	.	.	TGTGCCAGCAGTGAAGGACTAGCCTACAATGAGCAGTTCTTC	CASSEGLAYNEQFF
TRBJ2-6	TRBV28	TRBD1	.	TGTGCCAGCAGCCCACGGGACAGTCTCTCTGGGGCCAACGTCCTGACTTTC	CASSPRDSLSGANVLTF
TRBJ2-7	TRBV21-1	.	few	TGTGCCAGCACCCCGGGACAGGGCTCCTACGAGCAGTACTTC	CASTPGQGSYEQYF
TRBJ2-7	TRBV5-3	TRBD2	.	TGTGCCAGTTTTGGGGGGGTAGCTAGCGCGACCTACGAGCAGTACTTC	CASFGGVASATYEQYF
TRBJ1-2	TRBV5-4	.	.	TGTGCCAGCAGCTCCCTGAGGCAAGACGGTGGCTACACCTTC	CASSSLRQDGGYTF
TRBJ2-3	TRBV11-2	TRBD2	once	TGTGCCAGCAGCTTGTCCGCGGGGGCAGATACGCAGTATTTT	CASSLSAGADTQYF
TRBJ2-5	TRBV18	.	.	TGTGCCAGCTCAACGCAGGGGCGGGAGACCCAGTACTTC	CASSTQGRETQYF
TRBJ1-1	TRBV30	.	.	TGTGCCTGGAGTGAGGGGTTGTCGAATAGTTGGAACACTGAAGCTTTCTTT	CAWSEGLSNSWNTEAFF
TRBJ2-5	TRBV7-9	.	.	TGTGCCAGCAGCTTGAGAGACAGTCAAGAGACCCAGTACTTC	CASSLRDSQETQYF
TRBJ2-1	TRBV4-2	TRBD2	.	TGTGCCAGCAGCCCCCCGGGGAGCGGGAGCAATGAGCAGTTCTTC	CASSPPGSGSNEQFF
TRBJ1-2	TRBV7-8	.	.	TGTGCCAGCAGCCGAAAGTTTGACGGGGGTGCCTATGGCTACACCTTC	CASSRKFDGGAYGYTF
TRBJ2-2	TRBV7-2	.	.	TGTGCCAGCAGCCTGATGCCGGGACATATGTCCACCGGGGAGCTGTTTTTT	CASSLMPGHMSTGELFF
TRBJ2-7	TRBV7-7	TRBD1	.	TGTGCTAGCAGCTCCGGGACAGGAGTTTTAGACGAGCAGTACTTC	CASSSGTGVLDEQYF
TRBJ1-1	TRBV25-1	.	.	TGTGCCAGCAGTCATTCCGGAGGGGACACTGAAGCTTTCTTT	CASSHSGGDTEAFF
TRBJ2-1	TRBV5-4	TRBD1	.	TGTGCCAGCAGTCGGGACAGCTACAATGAGCAGTTCTTC	CASSRDSYNEQFF
TRBJ2-1	TRBV19	TRBD2	.	TGTGCCAGTAGTATTTCTAGCGGGACGGGGAATGAGCAGTTCTTC	CASSISSGTGNEQFF
TRBJ1-1	TRBV18	.	.	TGTGCCAGCTCACCAGGAGGGGACACTGAAGCTTTCTTT	CASSPGGDTEAFF
TRBJ2-3	TRBV5-8	TRBD1	.	TGTGCCAGCAGCATCCGGGACAGGGGGACTACGCAGTATTTT	CASSIRDRGTTQYF